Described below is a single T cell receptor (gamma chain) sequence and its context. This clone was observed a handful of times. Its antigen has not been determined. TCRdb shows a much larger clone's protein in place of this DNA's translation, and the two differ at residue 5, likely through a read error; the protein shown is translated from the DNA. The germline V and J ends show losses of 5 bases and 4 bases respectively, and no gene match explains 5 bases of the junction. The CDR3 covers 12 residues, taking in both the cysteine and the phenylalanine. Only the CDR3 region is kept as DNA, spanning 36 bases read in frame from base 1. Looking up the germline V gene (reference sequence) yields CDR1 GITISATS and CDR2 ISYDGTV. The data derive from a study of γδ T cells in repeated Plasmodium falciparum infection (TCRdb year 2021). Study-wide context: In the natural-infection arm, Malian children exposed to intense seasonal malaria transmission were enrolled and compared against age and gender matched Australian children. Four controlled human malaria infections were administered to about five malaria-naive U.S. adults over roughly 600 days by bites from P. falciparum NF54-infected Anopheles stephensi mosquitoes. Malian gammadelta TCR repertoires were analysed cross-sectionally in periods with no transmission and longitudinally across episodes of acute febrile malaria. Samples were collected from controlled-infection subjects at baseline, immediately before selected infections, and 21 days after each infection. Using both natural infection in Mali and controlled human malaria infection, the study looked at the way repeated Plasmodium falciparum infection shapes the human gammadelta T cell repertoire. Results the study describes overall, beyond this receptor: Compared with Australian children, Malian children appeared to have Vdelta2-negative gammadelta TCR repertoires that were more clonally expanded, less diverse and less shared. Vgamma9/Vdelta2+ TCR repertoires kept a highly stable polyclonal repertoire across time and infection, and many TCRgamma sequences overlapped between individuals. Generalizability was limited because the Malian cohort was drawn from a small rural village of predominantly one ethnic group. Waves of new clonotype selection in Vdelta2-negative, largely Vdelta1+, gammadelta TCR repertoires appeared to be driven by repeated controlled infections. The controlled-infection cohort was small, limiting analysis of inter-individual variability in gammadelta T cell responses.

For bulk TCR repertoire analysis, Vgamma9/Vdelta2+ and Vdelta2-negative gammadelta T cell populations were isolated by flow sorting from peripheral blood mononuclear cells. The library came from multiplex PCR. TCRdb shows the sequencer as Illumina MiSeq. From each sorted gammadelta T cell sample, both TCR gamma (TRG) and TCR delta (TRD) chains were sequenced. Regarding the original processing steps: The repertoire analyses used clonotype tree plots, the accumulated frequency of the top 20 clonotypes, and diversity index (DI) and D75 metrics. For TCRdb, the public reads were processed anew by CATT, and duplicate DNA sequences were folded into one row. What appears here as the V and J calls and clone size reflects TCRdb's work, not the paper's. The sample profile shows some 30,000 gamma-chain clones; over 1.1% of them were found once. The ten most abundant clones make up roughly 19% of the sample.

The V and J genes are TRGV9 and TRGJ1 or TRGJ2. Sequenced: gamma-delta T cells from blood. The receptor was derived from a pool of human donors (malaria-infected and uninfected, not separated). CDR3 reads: CALWGQYYKKLF. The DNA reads TGTGCCTTGTGGGGGCAATATTATAAGAAACTCTTT.